This TCR beta chain was found in a study of OX40 agonist ivuxolimab in advanced cancers. A note on this clone: Its cognate antigen is unknown.

The assay was immunoSEQ multiplex PCR, and TCRdb's table has in-frame clones only and misses some. The sample has 90,000 or so clones, around nine tenths seen once. Study-level results: Researchers did not determine the expanded peripheral T cells' antigen specificity.

This CDR3 has 14 residues. Germline CDR1 SGHNT, CDR2 YYREEE (reference sequence). The V and J ends lost 1 base and 7 bases, in that order; junction bases with no gene match: 7. Material: CD4+ or CD8+ T cells sorted from blood, obtained in a trial of the OX40 agonist ivuxolimab. The receptor was derived from an adult with an advanced solid tumor such as melanoma, head and neck, liver or kidney cancer. The gene calls are TRBV5-4 and TRBJ2-7; 8 nucleotides match TRBD2. CDR3 in amino acids: CASSLTAGEEEQYF. CDR3 bases: TGTGCCAGCAGCTTGACAGCGGGAGAGGAAGAGCAGTACTTC.